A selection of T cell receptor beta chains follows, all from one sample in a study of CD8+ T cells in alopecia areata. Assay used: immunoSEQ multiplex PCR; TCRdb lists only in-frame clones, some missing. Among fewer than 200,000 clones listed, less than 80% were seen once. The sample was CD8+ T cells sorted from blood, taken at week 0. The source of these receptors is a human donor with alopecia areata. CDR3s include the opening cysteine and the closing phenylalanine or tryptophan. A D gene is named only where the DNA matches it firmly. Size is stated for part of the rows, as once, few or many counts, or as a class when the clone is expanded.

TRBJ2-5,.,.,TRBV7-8,CASRSGPETQYF,TGTGCCAGCAGGAGTGGGCCAGAGACCCAGTACTTC
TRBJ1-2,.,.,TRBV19,CASRQLQIFYGYTF,TGTGCCAGTAGACAATTACAGATATTCTATGGCTACACCTTC
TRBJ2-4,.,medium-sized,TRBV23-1,CASSQSGTVYLAKNIQYF,TGCGCCAGCAGTCAATCGGGAACAGTTTATCTAGCCAAAAACATTCAGTACTTC
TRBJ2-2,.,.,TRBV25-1,CASSEPGLAGELFF,TGTGCCAGCAGTGAACCCGGACTTGCCGGGGAGCTGTTTTTT
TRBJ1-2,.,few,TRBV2,CASSTASDYGYTF,TGTGCCAGCAGTACGGCGAGTGACTATGGCTACACCTTC
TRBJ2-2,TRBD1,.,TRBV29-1,CSVSGQGGANTGELFF,TGCAGCGTGAGCGGACAGGGGGGGGCGAACACCGGGGAGCTGTTTTTT
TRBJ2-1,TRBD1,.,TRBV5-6,CASSAGTGEQFF,TGTGCCAGCAGCGCCGGGACAGGGGAGCAGTTCTTC
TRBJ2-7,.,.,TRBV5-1,CASSFGSDYEQYF,TGCGCCAGCAGCTTTGGCAGCGACTACGAGCAGTACTTC
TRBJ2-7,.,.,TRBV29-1,CSVEVPGHSYEQYF,TGCAGCGTTGAGGTCCCCGGACACTCCTACGAGCAGTACTTC
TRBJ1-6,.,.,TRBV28,CASSLDRPSENSPLHF,TGTGCCAGCAGCTTGGACCGTCCCTCAGAGAATTCACCCCTCCACTTT
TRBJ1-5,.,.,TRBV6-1,CASSNPGSNQPQHF,TGTGCCAGCAGTAATCCGGGAAGCAATCAGCCCCAGCATTTT
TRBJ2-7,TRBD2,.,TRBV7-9,CASSLAGLAGEQYF,TGTGCCAGCAGCTTAGCTGGCCTAGCGGGTGAGCAGTACTTC
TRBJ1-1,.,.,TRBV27,CASSLREGAEAFF,TGTGCCAGCAGTTTAAGGGAAGGGGCTGAAGCTTTCTTT
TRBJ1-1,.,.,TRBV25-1,CASSGVYAFF,TGTGCCAGCAGTGGAGTTTATGCTTTCTTT
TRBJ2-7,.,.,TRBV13,CASSLESAHEQYF,TGTGCCAGCAGCTTAGAATCGGCACACGAGCAGTACTTC
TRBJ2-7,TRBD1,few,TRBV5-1,CASSFSGTGGSPTYEQYF,TGCGCCAGCAGCTTTTCCGGGACAGGGGGATCACCCACTTACGAGCAGTACTTC